Listed below are T cell receptor beta chains from one sample, sequenced in a study of CD8 T cells in Susac syndrome. TCRdb recomputed calls from the immunoSEQ multiplex PCR reads with MiXCR, one row per CDR3 protein. The repertoire holds 350,000 to 550,000 distinct CDR3 sequences, with roughly 85% as singletons. The sample was CD8+ T cells from PBMCs. All receptors derive from a human donor with multiple sclerosis. The CDR3 runs from the conserved cysteine through the conserved F or W. Each record gives: clone size, J gene, V gene, D gene, CDR3 DNA, CDR3 protein. D genes are given only for firm matches. A clone size is listed for some rows: how often the clone was seen (once, few, many), or a class if it is expanded.

clone size: -
J gene: TRBJ2-7
V gene: TRBV29-1
D gene: -
CDR3 DNA: TGCAGCGTTGAGGGGGATGACAGAATTCAGTACTTC
CDR3 protein: CSVEGDDRIQYF

clone size: few
J gene: TRBJ2-1
V gene: TRBV7-3
D gene: TRBD2
CDR3 DNA: TGTGCCAGCAGTTGGACGGGGGGTGAGCAGTTCTTC
CDR3 protein: CASSWTGGEQFF

clone size: -
J gene: TRBJ1-2
V gene: TRBV5-4
D gene: -
CDR3 DNA: TGTGCCAGCAGCTTGGGGGATAACAGTGCGATCTATGGCTACACCTTC
CDR3 protein: CASSLGDNSAIYGYTF

clone size: -
J gene: TRBJ2-6
V gene: TRBV7-9
D gene: -
CDR3 DNA: TGTGCCAGCAGCTTACTACTTGGGGCCAACGTCCTGACTTTC
CDR3 protein: CASSLLLGANVLTF

clone size: once
J gene: TRBJ2-7
V gene: TRBV5-5
D gene: -
CDR3 DNA: TGTGCCAGCAGCAAAGGCCTTTCCTACGAGCAGTACTTC
CDR3 protein: CASSKGLSYEQYF

clone size: -
J gene: TRBJ2-2
V gene: TRBV30
D gene: -
CDR3 DNA: TGTGCCTGGAGTGCAGTTAGGGAGCTGTTTTTT
CDR3 protein: CAWSAVRELFF

clone size: -
J gene: TRBJ1-2
V gene: TRBV7-9
D gene: TRBD1
CDR3 DNA: TGTGCCAGCAGCTTTCCGCGGGACAGGGCCTGGGGCTACACCTTC
CDR3 protein: CASSFPRDRAWGYTF

clone size: -
J gene: TRBJ1-2
V gene: TRBV12-5
D gene: -
CDR3 DNA: TGTGCTAGTGGCGAAACTCGAGGCTACACCTTC
CDR3 protein: CASGETRGYTF

clone size: few
J gene: TRBJ1-2
V gene: TRBV30
D gene: TRBD1
CDR3 DNA: TGTGCCTGGAGTGGGGGGTCCGGGACAGGGAACCTCTATGGCTACACCTTC
CDR3 protein: CAWSGGSGTGNLYGYTF

clone size: -
J gene: TRBJ2-3
V gene: TRBV27
D gene: -
CDR3 DNA: TGTGCCAGCAGTCCCTTCGGAGGAGGGGAGGAGGCAGATACGCAGTATTTT
CDR3 protein: CASSPFGGGEEADTQYF

clone size: -
J gene: TRBJ1-4
V gene: TRBV27
D gene: -
CDR3 DNA: TGTGCCAGCAGCTTAGACAGGCTTAATGAAAAACTGTTTTTT
CDR3 protein: CASSLDRLNEKLFF

clone size: -
J gene: TRBJ1-1
V gene: TRBV4-1
D gene: -
CDR3 DNA: TGCGCCAGCAGCCATAGCTCACGGCAGGCGACAAACACTGAAGCTTTCTTT
CDR3 protein: CASSHSSRQATNTEAFF

clone size: -
J gene: TRBJ1-1
V gene: TRBV7-9
D gene: -
CDR3 DNA: TGTGCCAGCAGTTTTCACTCCTGGGGGGGCGCGGCTGAAGCTTTCTTT
CDR3 protein: CASSFHSWGGAAEAFF

clone size: few
J gene: TRBJ2-7
V gene: TRBV27
D gene: TRBD1
CDR3 DNA: TGTGCCAGCAGTTCAGGGGGCTTAGCCTACGAGCAGTACTTC
CDR3 protein: CASSSGGLAYEQYF

clone size: -
J gene: TRBJ1-1
V gene: TRBV11-2
D gene: -
CDR3 DNA: TGTGCCAGCAGCTTGGGATGGGGGGCTGAAGCTTTCTTT
CDR3 protein: CASSLGWGAEAFF

clone size: -
J gene: TRBJ2-1
V gene: TRBV9
D gene: -
CDR3 DNA: TGTGCCAGCAGCGTAGACTGGGGTAGGTCCTACAATGAGCAGTTCTTC
CDR3 protein: CASSVDWGRSYNEQFF

clone size: -
J gene: TRBJ2-5
V gene: TRBV7-9
D gene: -
CDR3 DNA: TGTGCCAGTAAACTCGAGACAGAAGAGACCCAGTACTTC
CDR3 protein: CASKLETEETQYF

clone size: once
J gene: TRBJ2-7
V gene: TRBV27
D gene: -
CDR3 DNA: TGTGCCAGCAGTTTAGGGGAGGACTCCTACGAGCAGTACTTC
CDR3 protein: CASSLGEDSYEQYF

clone size: few
J gene: TRBJ1-6
V gene: TRBV30
D gene: -
CDR3 DNA: TGTGCCTGGAGGGGAGGACAAAGCTCCTATAATTCACCCCTCCACTTT
CDR3 protein: CAWRGGQSSYNSPLHF

clone size: -
J gene: TRBJ2-7
V gene: TRBV7-9
D gene: -
CDR3 DNA: TGTGCCAGCAGCTTCGGTTACGAGTACGAGCAGTACTTC
CDR3 protein: CASSFGYEYEQYF

clone size: -
J gene: TRBJ2-3
V gene: TRBV12-3/TRBV12-4
D gene: -
CDR3 DNA: TGTGCCAGCAGTACCAATACAGCAGGGGTTTACACAGATACGCAGTATTTT
CDR3 protein: CASSTNTAGVYTDTQYF

clone size: -
J gene: TRBJ2-5
V gene: TRBV30
D gene: TRBD1
CDR3 DNA: TGTGCCTTAAACGTTGAGACAGGGAAAGAGACCCAGTACTTC
CDR3 protein: CALNVETGKETQYF

clone size: -
J gene: TRBJ2-1
V gene: TRBV27
D gene: TRBD2
CDR3 DNA: TGTGCCAGCAGTTTATTAGCGGGAGTGGACAATGAGCAGTTCTTC
CDR3 protein: CASSLLAGVDNEQFF

clone size: -
J gene: TRBJ2-2
V gene: TRBV10-2
D gene: TRBD2
CDR3 DNA: TGCGCCAGCGGAGGGACTAGCGGGGAGACCGGGGAGCTGTTTTTT
CDR3 protein: CASGGTSGETGELFF

clone size: -
J gene: TRBJ1-1
V gene: TRBV5-4
D gene: -
CDR3 DNA: TGTGCCAGCAGCTCTTACACGGCTGAAGCTTTCTTT
CDR3 protein: CASSSYTAEAFF

clone size: few
J gene: TRBJ1-1
V gene: TRBV30
D gene: TRBD1
CDR3 DNA: TGTGCCTGGAGTGTAGGGACAGGGCGGACTGAAGCTTTCTTT
CDR3 protein: CAWSVGTGRTEAFF

clone size: -
J gene: TRBJ2-7
V gene: TRBV14
D gene: -
CDR3 DNA: TGTGCCAGCAGCCATCGGGACTTCTATCAGTACTTC
CDR3 protein: CASSHRDFYQYF